This T cell receptor beta chain was identified in a study of identical twins. Study-wide results and caveats: Twins shared beta out-of-frame sequences in excess, but this excess was weaker.

This clonotype was seen at least ten times. Its antigen remains unknown. TCRdb reprocessed the 5' RACE reads with MiXCR, giving one entry per CDR3 protein. The sample holds roughly 710,000 distinct CDR3 sequences, over 5% seen once. Trimming at V came to 8 bases and at J to 6 bases, leaving 16 bases not matched to a gene. This CDR3 has 17 residues. The V gene's germline CDR1 is LGHDT and CDR2 YNNKEL (reference sequence). Sequencing was performed on naive T cells sorted from blood. V and J are TRBV3-1 and TRBJ2-1, with 10 nucleotides matching TRBD2. This clonotype originated in a young man in good health. The CDR3 DNA follows: TGTGCCAGCTCCTACGGGGTAGCGGGAGGTTCATCCAATGAGCAGTTCTTC. It yields the protein CASSYGVAGGSSNEQFF.